This section outlines one TCR beta chain sequence together with its context. The study ran its PCR with 60 Vbeta and 13 Jbeta primers. This table comes from immunoSEQ multiplex PCR, and its TCRdb copy is limited to in-frame clones, with some not included. The table has 100,000 to 150,000 clones, 83% seen once. This entry belongs to a study of cytomegalovirus exposure and HLA in healthy donors. The germline gives CDR1 ENHRY, CDR2 SYGVKD. Trimming cost V 2 bases and J 0 bases, with 8 bases left between them. The length of the CDR3 is 15 residues. The sequence came from a woman aged 40 to 55 in good health and CMV-seropositive. The specimen sequenced was PBMCs. V gene TRBV10-3 combines with J gene TRBJ2-1; possible D gene TRBD1, 6 bases. The CDR3 nucleotides are TGTGCCATCAGTGAGGGACAGAGCTCCTACAATGAGCAGTTCTTC. Translation: CAISEGQSSYNEQFF.